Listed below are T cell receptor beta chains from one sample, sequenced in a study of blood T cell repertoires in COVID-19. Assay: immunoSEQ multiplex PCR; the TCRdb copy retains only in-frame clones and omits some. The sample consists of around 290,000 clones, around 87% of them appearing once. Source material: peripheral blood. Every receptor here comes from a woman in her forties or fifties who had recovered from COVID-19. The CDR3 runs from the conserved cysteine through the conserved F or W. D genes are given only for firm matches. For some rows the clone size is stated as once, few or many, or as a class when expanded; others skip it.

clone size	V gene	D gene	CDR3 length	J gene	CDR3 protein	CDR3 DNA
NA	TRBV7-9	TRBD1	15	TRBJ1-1	CASSSGQGQSTEAFF	TGTGCCAGCAGCTCTGGACAGGGGCAATCTACTGAAGCTTTCTTT
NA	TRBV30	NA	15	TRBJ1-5	CAWSWQGLSNQPQHF	TGTGCCTGGAGTTGGCAGGGTCTGAGCAATCAGCCCCAGCATTTT
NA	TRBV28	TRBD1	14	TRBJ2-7	CASRYGTGAYEQYF	TGTGCCAGCAGATACGGGACAGGCGCCTACGAGCAGTACTTC
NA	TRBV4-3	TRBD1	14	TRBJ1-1	CASSQVTGDTEAFF	TGCGCCAGCAGCCAAGTTACAGGGGACACTGAAGCTTTCTTT
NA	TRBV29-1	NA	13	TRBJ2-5	CSGRGDPQETQYF	TGCAGCGGCAGGGGAGACCCCCAAGAGACCCAGTACTTC
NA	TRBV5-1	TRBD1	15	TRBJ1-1	CASSSRTGGNTEAFF	TGCGCCAGCAGCTCACGGACAGGGGGCAACACTGAAGCTTTCTTT
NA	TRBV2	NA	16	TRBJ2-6	CACPAGPTGGANVLTF	TGTGCCTGCCCCGCGGGGCCCACGGGGGGGGCCAACGTCCTGACTTTC
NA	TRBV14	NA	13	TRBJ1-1	CASSREMNTEAFF	TGTGCCAGCAGCCGCGAGATGAACACTGAAGCTTTCTTT
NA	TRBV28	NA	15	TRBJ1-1	CASSVTGVTSTEAFF	TGTGCCAGCAGCGTGACAGGAGTAACATCGACTGAAGCTTTCTTT
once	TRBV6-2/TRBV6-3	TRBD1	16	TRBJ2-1	CASSSIRGQGAREQFF	TGTGCCAGCAGTTCCATCAGGGGACAGGGGGCCCGTGAGCAGTTCTTC
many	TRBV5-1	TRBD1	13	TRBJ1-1	CASSATGDTEAFF	TGCGCCAGCAGCGCGACAGGGGATACTGAAGCTTTCTTT
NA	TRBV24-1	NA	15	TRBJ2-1	CATSGGLYSYNEQFF	TGTGCCACCAGTGGTGGACTGTACTCCTACAATGAGCAGTTCTTC
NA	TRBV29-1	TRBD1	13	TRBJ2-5	CSGGQGGRETQYF	TGCAGCGGCGGACAGGGGGGTAGGGAGACCCAGTACTTC
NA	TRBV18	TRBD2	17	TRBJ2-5	CASSPQSLAGTQETQYF	TGTGCCAGCTCACCACAGTCCCTAGCGGGGACCCAAGAGACCCAGTACTTC
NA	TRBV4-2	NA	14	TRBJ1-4	CASSPKTGREKLFF	TGTGCCAGCAGCCCAAAGACAGGTCGCGAAAAACTGTTTTTT
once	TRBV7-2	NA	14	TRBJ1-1	CASSLAIQNTEAFF	TGTGCCAGCAGCTTAGCAATCCAAAACACTGAAGCTTTCTTT
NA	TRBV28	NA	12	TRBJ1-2	CASSLSLKGYTF	TGTGCCAGCAGTTTGTCCCTAAAGGGCTACACCTTC
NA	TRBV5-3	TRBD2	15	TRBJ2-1	CARSTTSGAYNEQFF	TGTGCCAGAAGCACCACTAGCGGGGCCTACAATGAGCAGTTCTTC
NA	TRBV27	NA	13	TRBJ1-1	CASSYSEGTEAFF	TGTGCCAGCAGTTATTCGGAGGGCACTGAAGCTTTCTTT
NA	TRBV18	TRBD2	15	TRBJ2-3	CASSRAGVDTDTQYF	TGTGCCAGCTCACGAGCGGGAGTAGACACAGATACGCAGTATTTT
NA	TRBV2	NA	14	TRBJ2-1	CASSELPQGNEQFF	TGTGCCAGCAGTGAACTACCACAGGGCAATGAGCAGTTCTTC
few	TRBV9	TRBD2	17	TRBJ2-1	CASSGESRTSGNNEQFF	TGTGCCAGCAGCGGCGAATCGAGGACTAGCGGAAACAATGAGCAGTTCTTC
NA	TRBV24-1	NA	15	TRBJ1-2	CATSDPAAGDTGYTF	TGTGCCACCAGTGACCCCGCCGCGGGGGATACTGGCTACACCTTC
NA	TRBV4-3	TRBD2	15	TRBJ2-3	CASSQGGGRLDTQYF	TGCGCCAGCAGCCAAGGCGGGGGAAGGTTGGATACGCAGTATTTT
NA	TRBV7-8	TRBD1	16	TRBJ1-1	CASSSLGTALNTEAFF	TGTGCCAGCAGCTCACTGGGGACAGCCTTGAACACTGAAGCTTTCTTT
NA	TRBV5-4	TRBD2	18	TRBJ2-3	CASSLGYGSGRSGDTQYF	TGTGCCAGCAGCTTGGGTTACGGTAGCGGGAGGTCGGGGGATACGCAGTATTTT
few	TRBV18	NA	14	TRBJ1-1	CASSPGQTNTEAFF	TGTGCCAGCTCACCCGGACAGACGAACACTGAAGCTTTCTTT
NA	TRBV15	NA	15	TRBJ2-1	CATSRDLGAANEQFF	TGTGCCACCAGCAGAGATTTGGGGGCAGCCAATGAGCAGTTCTTC
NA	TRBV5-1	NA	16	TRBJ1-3	CASSFSTGRSGNTIYF	TGCGCCAGCAGCTTTTCAACCGGGAGGTCCGGAAACACCATATATTTT
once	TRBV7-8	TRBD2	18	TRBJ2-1	CASSLAGPPAGIYNEQFF	TGTGCCAGCAGCTTAGCGGGCCCGCCAGCGGGGATCTACAATGAGCAGTTCTTC
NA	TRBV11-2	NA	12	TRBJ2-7	CASSLLSYEQYF	TGTGCCAGCAGCTTACTGTCCTACGAGCAGTACTTC
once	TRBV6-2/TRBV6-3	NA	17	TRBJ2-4	CASSRSGVHLIKNIQYF	TGTGCCAGCAGTAGGTCGGGGGTCCACCTGATTAAAAACATTCAGTACTTC
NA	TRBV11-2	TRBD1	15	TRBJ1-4	CASSMRGQGHEKLFF	TGTGCCAGCAGCATGAGGGGGCAGGGCCATGAAAAACTGTTTTTT
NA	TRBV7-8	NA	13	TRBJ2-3	CASSTGSTDTQYF	TGTGCCAGCAGCACGGGGAGCACAGATACGCAGTATTTT
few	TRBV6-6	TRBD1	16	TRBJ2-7	CASSYSPGAGGYEQYF	TGTGCCAGCAGTTACTCCCCAGGGGCAGGGGGCTACGAGCAGTACTTC
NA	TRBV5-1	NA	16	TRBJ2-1	CASSLDPQGSYNEQFF	TGCGCCAGCAGCTTGGACCCTCAGGGCTCCTACAATGAGCAGTTCTTC
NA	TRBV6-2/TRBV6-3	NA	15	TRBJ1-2	CASSYTGTANYGYTF	TGTGCCAGCAGTTACACAGGGACGGCTAACTATGGCTACACCTTC
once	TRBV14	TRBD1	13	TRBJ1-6	CASSLTGDSPLHF	TGTGCCAGCAGTCTCACAGGGGACTCACCCCTCCACTTT
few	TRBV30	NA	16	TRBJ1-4	CAWSVRRAATNEKLFF	TGTGCCTGGAGTGTACGCAGGGCAGCAACTAATGAAAAACTGTTTTTT
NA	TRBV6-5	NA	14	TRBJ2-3	CASRGLIRADTQYF	TGTGCCAGCAGAGGACTCATTCGGGCAGATACGCAGTATTTT
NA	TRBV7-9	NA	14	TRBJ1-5	CASSLQGFGQPQHF	TGTGCCAGCAGCCTACAGGGTTTCGGTCAGCCCCAGCATTTT
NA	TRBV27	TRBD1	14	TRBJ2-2	CASSPGQSTGELFF	TGTGCCAGCTCACCGGGACAGAGCACCGGGGAGCTGTTTTTT
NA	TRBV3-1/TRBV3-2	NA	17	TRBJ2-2	CASSPNPSVQRGGELFF	TGTGCCAGCAGCCCTAATCCTAGCGTTCAAAGGGGCGGGGAGCTGTTTTTT
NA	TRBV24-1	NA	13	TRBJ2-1	CATSDPGLTEQFF	TGTGCCACCAGTGACCCCGGTCTTACCGAGCAGTTCTTC
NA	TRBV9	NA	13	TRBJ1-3	CASSVAGVGTIYF	TGTGCCAGCAGCGTAGCAGGGGTAGGCACCATATATTTT